The present entry profiles one T cell receptor (beta chain) with its context. The antigen remains undetermined. The sample belongs to a study of monozygotic twins with inflammatory bowel disease. Every TCR library drew on approximately 3.5 ug of total RNA. Added by template switching were UMIs that each held a 6-nucleotide sample barcode. Each CDR3 protein gets one entry in TCRdb, which reprocessed the 5' RACE reads and gives no DNA. Its listing shows roughly 150,000 distinct CDR3 sequences. Findings and caveats of the study: Relative to healthy twins, IBD patients had fewer clonotypes in common with others, a gap that was especially apparent with disease activity.

Whole-blood total RNA was extracted without T cell sorting. This TCR came from a human donor with ulcerative colitis or Crohn's disease, or a healthy co-twin of an affected twin (not recorded which). The source material was blood.

The CDR3 is CASRRVGQQQETQYF. The J gene is TRBJ2-5, the V gene TRBV7-2; TCRdb names TRBD1, which stays unverified in the absence of DNA. Germline CDR1 is SGHTA and CDR2 is FQGNSA. The CDR3 is 15 residues long.